This entry is about one T cell receptor beta chain. These data are taken from a study of technical replicates of blood from a handful of donors. Libraries were prepared by immunoSEQ multiplex PCR; TCRdb keeps only in-frame clonotypes and omits some of them. The profile shows approximately 51,000 clones, 80% to 95% of them singletons. CDR1 LNHDA and CDR2 SQIVND come from the germline V gene (reference sequence). The CDR3 has 15 residues. The V end was cut by 3 bases, the J end by 6 bases, with 17 bases between. This clonotype was sampled from a human donor in good health. Some clones in this sample may be carry-over from other donors' samples. The chain combines TRBV19 with TRBJ1-1; D might be TRBD1 (6 bases). Material for sequencing was PBMCs. CDR3 region: CASSILSTGISEAFF. CDR3 bases: TGTGCCAGTAGTATCCTCTCTACAGGGATTTCTGAAGCTTTCTTT.